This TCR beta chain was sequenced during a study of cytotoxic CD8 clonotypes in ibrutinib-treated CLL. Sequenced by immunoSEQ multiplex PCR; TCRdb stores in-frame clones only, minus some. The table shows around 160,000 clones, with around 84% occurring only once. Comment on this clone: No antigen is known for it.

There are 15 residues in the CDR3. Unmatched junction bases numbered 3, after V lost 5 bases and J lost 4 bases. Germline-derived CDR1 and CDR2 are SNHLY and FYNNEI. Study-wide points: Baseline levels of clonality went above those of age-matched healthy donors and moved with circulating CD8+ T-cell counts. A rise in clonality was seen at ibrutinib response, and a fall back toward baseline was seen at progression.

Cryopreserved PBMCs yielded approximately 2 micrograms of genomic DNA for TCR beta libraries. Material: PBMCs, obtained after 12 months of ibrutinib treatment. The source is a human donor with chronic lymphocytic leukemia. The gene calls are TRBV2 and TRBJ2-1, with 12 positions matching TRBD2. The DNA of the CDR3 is TGTGCCAGCAGTTTGACTAGCGGGGGATACAATGAGCAGTTCTTC. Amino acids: CASSLTSGGYNEQFF. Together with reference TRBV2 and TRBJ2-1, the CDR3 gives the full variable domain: EPEVTQTPSHQVTQMGQEVILRCVPISNHLYFYWYRQILGQKVEFLVSFYNNEISEKSEIFDDQFSVERPDGSNFTLKIRSTKLEDSAMYFCASSLTSGGYNEQFFGPGTRLTVL.